What follows are 30 T cell receptor beta chains derived from one specimen sequenced in a study of radiotherapy plus CTLA-4 blockade in lung cancer. Sequencing used immunoSEQ multiplex PCR; TCRdb keeps in-frame clones, though not all of them. The sample records around 80,000 clones, 80% to 85% being singletons. Material: peripheral blood, obtained from a patient treated with radiotherapy plus ipilimumab. These receptor sequences come from a human donor with non-small cell lung cancer who had stable disease on radiotherapy plus ipilimumab.

The V and J genes are TRBV12-5 and TRBJ2-2; D call uncertain. This CDR3 region has 14 residues. Germline V lookup: CDR1 LGHNT, CDR2 FRNRAP. V was pared by 0 bases and J by 1 base, with 3 bases between. DNA of the CDR3: TGTGCTAGTGGTTTGGTGGAGAACACCGGGGAGCTGTTTTTT. The encoded protein is CASGLVENTGELFF.

V usage is TRBV28 and J usage is TRBJ2-5; possibly TRBD2 for D (5 bases). The germline gives CDR1 MDHEN, CDR2 SYDVKM. Trimming removed 8 bases from V and 5 bases from J, with 21 bases in between. There are 15 residues in the CDR3. The CDR3 loop is CASGPSSPVGETQYF. CDR3 sequence (DNA): TGTGCCAGCGGCCCCTCTAGCCCGGTAGGGGAGACCCAGTACTTC.

The chain employs TRBV10-1 and TRBJ2-3; 8 bases line up with TRBD1. The CDR3 extends over 17 amino acids. Germline-derived CDR1 and CDR2 are WNHNN and SYGVQD (reference sequence). J lost 4 bases, V lost 5 bases, and 14 bases had no gene match. CDR3 nucleotides: TGCGCCAGCAGTCGAAGCAAGACAGGGGCGACGGCAGATACGCAGTATTTT. Translating it yields CASSRSKTGATADTQYF.

V is TRBV5-1 and J is TRBJ1-5; 8 bases line up with TRBD1. Trimming took 3 bases from V and 6 from J; bases not matched to a gene: 8. The CDR3 is 15 amino acids. Germline-derived CDR1 and CDR2 are SGHRS and YFSETQ. The CDR3: CASSSTTGGGQPQHF. The CDR3 region has the DNA TGCGCCAGCAGCTCTACAACAGGGGGAGGTCAGCCCCAGCATTTT.

The gene calls are TRBV30 and TRBJ1-2; D is possibly TRBD1 (5 bases). Trimming took off 3 bases at V and 1 base at J, with 18 bases between the two ends. From germline, CDR1 is GTSNPN and CDR2 SVGIG (reference sequence). This CDR3 spans 16 amino acids. The CDR3 loop is CAWSDNPGTDNYGYTF. In nucleotides, the CDR3 is TGTGCCTGGAGCGATAACCCCGGGACGGATAACTATGGCTACACCTTC.

In this sample, this clone turned up once. The chain joins TRBV10-3 to TRBJ2-1; D unresolved. Between the trimmed V and J ends, which lost 5 bases and 6 bases, there was a span of 5 bases. Per the germline V gene, CDR1 is ENHRY and CDR2 is SYGVKD. There are 11 residues in the CDR3. Here the CDR3 reads CAISPGNEQFF. Here the CDR3 DNA reads TGTGCCATCAGTCCCGGCAATGAGCAGTTCTTC.

This clone was detected once. The chain combines TRBV30 with TRBJ1-5; TRBD1 might be the D (6 bases). The CDR3 is made up of 13 amino acids. Trimming took off 2 bases at V and 4 bases at J, with 9 bases between the two ends. In germline, CDR1 is GTSNPN, CDR2 SVGIG (reference sequence). The CDR3 region has the DNA TGTGCCTGGAGTCCGAGGGGGAATCAGCCCCAGCATTTT. Translation gives CAWSPRGNQPQHF.

This clone was seen only a few times. The chain couples TRBV7-9 to TRBJ1-3; no clear D gene. Trimming pared 1 base from V and 4 bases from J, leaving 8 bases between. The CDR3 consists of 14 residues. Germline V CDR1 and CDR2: SEHNR, FQNEAQ (reference sequence). DNA for the CDR3: TGTGCCAGCAGCTTAGTCCGGGGAGGAAACACCATATATTTT. It encodes CASSLVRGGNTIYF.

This rearrangement joins TRBV25-1 to TRBJ1-6; unclear D gene. The CDR3 loop spans 14 amino acids. The germline gives CDR1 MGHDK, CDR2 SYGVNS. With 7 bases removed from V and 3 bases from J, the gap between germline ends came to 10 bases. CDR3 in DNA: TGTGCCAGCACCGACGGGTTCTATAATTCACCCCTCCACTTT. Amino acid sequence: CASTDGFYNSPLHF.

The CDR3 DNA reads TGTGCCAGCAGTGACCCAGCGGTTTACAATGAGCAGTTCTTC. It yields the protein CASSDPAVYNEQFF. The chain joins TRBV6-4 to TRBJ2-1; a weak D match, TRBD2 (5 bases). CDR1 is MRHNA and CDR2 is SNTAGT in the germline V gene. The V end lost 2 bases, the J end lost 4 bases, and 9 bases lay between the germline ends. The CDR3 spans 14 residues.

The chain employs TRBV5-1 and TRBJ1-1; 8 bases line up with TRBD1. Trimming took 4 bases from V and 0 from J; bases not matched to a gene: 14. Germline V gene data show CDR1 as SGHRS and CDR2 as YFSETQ. The CDR3 length is 18 residues. The CDR3 nucleotides read TGCGCCAGCAGCGGCTCAGGGGGCGGCGCGATTATGAACACTGAAGCTTTCTTT. Protein: CASSGSGGGAIMNTEAFF.

The chain recombines TRBV2 with TRBJ2-7; possible D gene TRBD2, 5 bases. This CDR3 contains 14 residues. Germline CDR1 SNHLY, CDR2 FYNNEI. V was cut by 6 bases and J by 2 bases, with 14 bases left in between. The CDR3 nucleotides are TGTGCCAGCAGCGTCGGACTGACCGCCTACGAGCAGTACTTC. It yields the protein CASSVGLTAYEQYF. Full variable domain (missing parts from reference TRBV2 and TRBJ2-7): EPEVTQTPSHQVTQMGQEVILRCVPISNHLYFYWYRQILGQKVEFLVSFYNNEISEKSEIFDDQFSVERPDGSNFTLKIRSTKLEDSAMYFCASSVGLTAYEQYFGPGTRLTVT.

This chain links TRBV2 with TRBJ1-4; D unresolved. The V and J ends lost 4 bases and 6 bases respectively, with 9 bases between them. The length of the CDR3 is 13 residues. CDR1 SNHLY and CDR2 FYNNEI come from the germline V gene. The chain's CDR3 is CASSGGRDEKLFF. Here the CDR3 DNA reads TGTGCCAGCAGTGGTGGGCGGGATGAAAAACTGTTTTTT.

The genes are TRBV28 and TRBJ2-3, with D perhaps TRBD1 (5 bases). The CDR3 totals 15 residues. CDR1 and CDR2 from the germline V gene are MDHEN and SYDVKM. The V end was cut by 3 bases, the J end by 2 bases, with 12 bases between. CDR3 region: CASSLGRAFTDTQYF. In DNA form, the CDR3 reads TGTGCCAGCAGTTTGGGCAGGGCGTTCACAGATACGCAGTATTTT. Using reference TRBV28 and TRBJ2-3 for the parts outside the CDR3, the full variable domain is DVKVTQSSRYLVKRTGEKVFLECVQDMDHENMFWYRQDPGLGLRLIYFSYDVKMKEKGDIPEGYSVSREKKERFSLILESASTNQTSMYLCASSLGRAFTDTQYFGPGTRLTVL.

The rearrangement uses TRBV6-1 and TRBJ2-7, with 8 bases that match TRBD1. The ends lost 8 bases at V and 1 base at J; junction bases unmatched: 10. This CDR3 region has 15 residues. CDR1 and CDR2 from the germline V gene are MNHNS and SASEGT. The chain's CDR3 is CASLEDRVVSYEQYF. CDR3 DNA sequence: TGTGCCAGCTTAGAGGACAGGGTCGTGTCCTACGAGCAGTACTTC.

This sequence joins TRBV6-5 and TRBJ1-2, with D hard to call. V was clipped by 2 bases and J by 7 bases, with 14 bases between them. The CDR3 is 14 residues long. In germline, CDR1 is MNHEY, CDR2 SVGAGI. CDR3 amino acids: CASSYDGLIGGYTF. The CDR3 region has the DNA TGTGCCAGCAGTTACGATGGGCTCATCGGTGGCTACACCTTC.

V gene TRBV6-1 combines with J gene TRBJ2-2; D is possibly TRBD2 (7 bases). V lost 4 bases and J lost 1, with 13 bases in between. The CDR3 loop spans 16 amino acids. CDR1 and CDR2 from the germline V gene are MNHNS and SASEGT. As DNA, the CDR3 is TGTGCCAGCAGTGGTCGGGGGGCCGAGAACACCGGGGAGCTGTTTTTT. Translating it yields CASSGRGAENTGELFF.

The chain is built from TRBV28 and TRBJ1-5; D call uncertain. CDR1 and CDR2 (germline): MDHEN, SYDVKM. V lost 2 bases, J lost 3 bases, and 14 bases lay in between. This CDR3 contains 16 residues. This CDR3 reads CASSLLLDGTNQPQHF. CDR3 coding DNA: TGTGCCAGCAGTTTACTTCTCGACGGTACCAATCAGCCCCAGCATTTT.

The gene calls are TRBV9 and TRBJ2-7, with 8 bases matching TRBD2. In germline, CDR1 is SGDLS, CDR2 YYNGEE. V trimming: 0 bases; J trimming: 3 bases; junction bases outside the gene matches: 11. This CDR3 has 17 amino acids. In nucleotides, the CDR3 is TGTGCCAGCAGCGTAGCCCCAGTACCGGGACTAGTCTACGAGCAGTACTTC. Its translation: CASSVAPVPGLVYEQYF.

This clone was seen once. This rearrangement joins TRBV2 to TRBJ2-7; no clear D gene. Germline values: CDR1 SNHLY, CDR2 FYNNEI. This CDR3 is built from 11 residues. Trimming took off 8 bases at V and 0 bases at J, with 5 bases between the two ends. In nucleotides, the CDR3 is TGTGCCAGCGCCCTCTCCTACGAGCAGTACTTC. It specifies CASALSYEQYF.

V and J are TRBV20-1 and TRBJ2-4; no clear D gene. From germline, CDR1 is DFQATT and CDR2 SNEGSKA (reference sequence). V was cut by 4 bases and J by 11 bases, with 9 bases left in between. The CDR3 is 10 amino acids. The CDR3 bases are TGCAGTGCTACTTCACCTGTTCAGTACTTC. Protein sequence: CSATSPVQYF.

As DNA, the CDR3 is TGTGCCAGCAGTTCCGCTAAACAGGGGGCTCAAGAGACCCAGTACTTC. It yields the protein CASSSAKQGAQETQYF. This chain uses TRBV28 with TRBJ2-5, with 9 nucleotides matching TRBD1. The CDR3 totals 16 residues. Per germline, CDR1 MDHEN and CDR2 SYDVKM. J was trimmed by 2 bases and V by 4 bases; bases with no gene match: 8.

V and J are TRBV9 and TRBJ1-6; D uncertain. CDR3 length: 13 residues. Germline loops: CDR1 SGDLS, CDR2 YYNGEE. Trimming removed 4 bases at V and 8 bases at J, with 10 bases between. CDR3: CASSSQGYSPLHF. As DNA, the CDR3 is TGTGCCAGCAGCTCCCAAGGCTATTCACCCCTCCACTTT.

The chain couples TRBV6-4 to TRBJ2-3; D is unclear. This CDR3 contains 13 residues. CDR1 and CDR2 from the germline V gene are MRHNA and SNTAGT. The V end was cut by 5 bases, the J end by 7 bases, with 13 bases between. CDR3 sequence (DNA): TGTGCCAGCAGTACTACGTCGGGCTATACGCAGTATTTT. As protein: CASSTTSGYTQYF.

The V gene is TRBV28, the J gene TRBJ2-6; D possibly corresponds to TRBD2 (5 bases). Looked up from germline, CDR1 is MDHEN and CDR2 is SYDVKM. Trimming stripped 4 bases from V and 4 bases from J, with 14 bases between. The CDR3 is 16 amino acids. CDR3 nucleotide sequence: TGTGCCAGCAGTTCCCCGGGCCGAGGGGGGGCCAACGTCCTGACTTTC. Protein: CASSSPGRGGANVLTF.

This chain connects TRBV30 to TRBJ2-5; 8 bases line up with TRBD2. V dropped 4 bases and J dropped 4; count of bases not matched to a gene: 11. The CDR3 spans 15 residues. Germline V gene data show CDR1 as GTSNPN and CDR2 as SVGIG (reference sequence). The CDR3 bases are TGTGCCTGGAAGCCGGGGGGGCATGGCGGAGAGACCCAGTACTTC. It is translated as CAWKPGGHGGETQYF.

V usage is TRBV19 and J usage is TRBJ2-2; tentative D call: TRBD1 (6 bases). CDR3 size: 16 residues. V was trimmed by 2 bases and J by 4 bases, leaving 14 bases between them. Germline CDR1 reads LNHDA; CDR2 reads SQIVND (reference sequence). CDR3 bases: TGTGCCAGTAGTATATACCTACGGACAGTCACCGGGGAGCTGTTTTTT. Protein sequence: CASSIYLRTVTGELFF.

The chain is built from TRBV5-5 and TRBJ1-5; D call uncertain. From germline, CDR1 is SGHKS and CDR2 YYEKEE (reference sequence). This CDR3 is built from 14 residues. V lost 0 bases, J lost 2 bases, and 6 bases lay in between. CDR3 DNA: TGTGCCAGCAGCTTGGCCCGGGGCAATCAGCCCCAGCATTTT. Its translation: CASSLARGNQPQHF.

In its sample, this clone was seen once. This chain connects TRBV2 to TRBJ2-2, with D perhaps assigned TRBD1 or TRBD2 (5 bases each). CDR1 is SNHLY, CDR2 FYNNEI, per germline. V was cut by 9 bases and J by 4 bases, with 18 bases left in between. The CDR3 has 15 residues. DNA for the CDR3: TGTGCCAGTGGGGAGAAGGGACCGAGCACCGGGGAGCTGTTTTTT. This translates into CASGEKGPSTGELFF.

The chain has TRBV2 and TRBJ1-2; tentative D call: TRBD1 (6 bases). Between the trimmed V and J ends, which lost 6 bases and 0 bases, there was a span of 11 bases. CDR3 length: 14 residues. Germline V gives CDR1 SNHLY, CDR2 FYNNEI. CDR3 residues: CASSRQAANYGYTF. CDR3 bases: TGTGCCAGCAGCCGACAGGCGGCTAACTATGGCTACACCTTC.